This T cell receptor (beta chain) originates from a study of cytomegalovirus exposure and HLA in healthy donors. Study-level points and caveats: A later analysis revealed that TCR association rates differed between HLA loci, peaking at DRB1 and bottoming out at HLA-C. Upon later analysis, HLA-associated TCR beta chains proved more clonally expanded than other, equally common chains. TRBV6-2, TRBV6-3 and other indistinguishable V segments were excluded.

PCR was performed using 60 Vbeta and 13 Jbeta primers. The assay was immunoSEQ multiplex PCR, and TCRdb's table has in-frame clones only and misses some. The sample shows about 69,000 clones, approximately 72% of them seen only once. A word on this clone: Its cognate antigen is unknown.

Trimming left V 0 bases short and J 4 bases short, with 8 bases between. The CDR3 extends over 14 amino acids. Germline assignment: CDR1 SGHRS and CDR2 YFSETQ. The TCR originated in a woman aged 30 to 39 in good health and CMV-seronegative. Sequenced sample: PBMCs. J is TRBJ2-1 and V is TRBV5-1, with D unclear. CDR3 protein: CASSLVSLYNEQFF. In DNA form, the CDR3 reads TGCGCCAGCAGCTTGGTTTCCCTATACAATGAGCAGTTCTTC.